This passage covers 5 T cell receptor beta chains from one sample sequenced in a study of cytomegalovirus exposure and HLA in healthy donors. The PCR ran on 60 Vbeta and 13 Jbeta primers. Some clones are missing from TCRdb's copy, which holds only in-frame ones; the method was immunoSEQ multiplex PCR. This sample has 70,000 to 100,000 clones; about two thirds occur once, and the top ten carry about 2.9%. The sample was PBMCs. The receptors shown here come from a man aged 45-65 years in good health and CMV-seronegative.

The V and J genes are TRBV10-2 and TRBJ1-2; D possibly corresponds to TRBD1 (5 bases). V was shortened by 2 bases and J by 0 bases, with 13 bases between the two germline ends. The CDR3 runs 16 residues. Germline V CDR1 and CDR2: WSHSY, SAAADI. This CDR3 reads CASSEGPGRANYGYTF. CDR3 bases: TGCGCCAGCAGTGAGGGTCCAGGCAGGGCTAACTATGGCTACACCTTC.

CDR3 sequence: CASSPDRSSGNTIYF. CDR3 in DNA: TGCGCCAGCAGCCCGGACAGGTCCTCTGGAAACACCATATATTTT. The chain has TRBV5-1 and TRBJ1-3; 7 bases fit TRBD1. CDR3 length: 15 amino acids. With 4 bases clipped from V and 0 bases from J, the junction kept 4 bases outside the gene matches. CDR1 SGHRS and CDR2 YFSETQ come from the germline V gene.

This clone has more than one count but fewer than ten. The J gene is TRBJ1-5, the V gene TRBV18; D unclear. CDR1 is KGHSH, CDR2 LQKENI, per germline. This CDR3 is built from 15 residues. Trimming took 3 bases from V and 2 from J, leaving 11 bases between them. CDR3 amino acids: CASSPTGMGNQPQHF. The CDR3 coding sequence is TGTGCCAGCTCACCTACGGGGATGGGCAATCAGCCCCAGCATTTT.

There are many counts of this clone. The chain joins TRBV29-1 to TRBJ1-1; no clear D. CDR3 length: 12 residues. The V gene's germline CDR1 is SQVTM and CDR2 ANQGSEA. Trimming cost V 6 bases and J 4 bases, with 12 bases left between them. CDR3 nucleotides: TGCAGCGTGGGAGGAGAAGTCACTGAAGCTTTCTTT. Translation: CSVGGEVTEAFF. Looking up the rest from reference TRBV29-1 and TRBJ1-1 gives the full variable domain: SAVISQKPSRDICQRGTSLTIQCQVDSQVTMMFWYRQQPGQSLTLIATANQGSEATYESGFVIDKFPISRPNLTFSTLTVSNMSPEDSSIYLCSVGGEVTEAFFGQGTRLTVV.

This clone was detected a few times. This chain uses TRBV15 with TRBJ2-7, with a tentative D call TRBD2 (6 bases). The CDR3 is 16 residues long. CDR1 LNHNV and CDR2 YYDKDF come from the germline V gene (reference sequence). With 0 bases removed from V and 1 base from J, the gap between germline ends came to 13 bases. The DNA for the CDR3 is TGTGCCACCAGCAGAGATGCGGTCGGACTATCCTACGAGCAGTACGTC. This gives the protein CATSRDAVGLSYEQYV.